A single sample gave rise to the 5 T cell receptor beta chains below, sequenced in a study of blood T cell repertoires in COVID-19. Here immunoSEQ multiplex PCR was the method, and the copy in TCRdb shows in-frame clones only, minus some. Counted here are approximately 170,000 clones, roughly four fifths occurring once; the ten biggest clones make up 9.5% to 15%. Sequencing used peripheral blood. The receptors were gathered from a woman aged 50 to 65 with acute or convalescent COVID-19.

This chain connects TRBV7-2 to TRBJ1-2; TRBD1 might be the D (6 bases). The germline V and J ends were trimmed by 4 bases and 2 bases, with 11 bases remaining between them. CDR1 is SGHTA and CDR2 is FQGNSA in the germline V gene. There are 14 residues in the CDR3. CDR3 loop: CASSSPGTNYGYTF. The CDR3 coding sequence is TGTGCCAGCAGCTCCCCCGGGACAAACTATGGCTACACCTTC. Supplemented by reference TRBV7-2 and TRBJ1-2, the full variable domain reads GAGVSQSPSNKVTEKGKDVELRCDPISGHTALYWYRQSLGQGLEFLIYFQGNSAPDKSGLPSDRFSAERTGGSVSTLTIQRTQQEDSAVYLCASSSPGTNYGYTFGSGTRLTVV.

Comments on this clone: One junction end does not reproduce the germline sequence, and a read error may be involved. This chain uses TRBV11-2 with TRBJ2-7; D may be TRBD2 (6 bases). Germline CDR1 and CDR2: SGHAT and FQNNGV. The CDR3 has 15 residues. Here the CDR3 reads CASSLDGVAGRSLSF. For the CDR3, the DNA is TGTGCCAGCAGCTTAGATGGGGTGGCGGGAAGATCCCTTTCTTTC.

V usage is TRBV5-1 and J usage is TRBJ2-7, with D maybe TRBD2 (7 bases). This CDR3 comprises 15 residues. Germline loops: CDR1 SGHRS, CDR2 YFSETQ. Trimming shortened V by 3 bases and J by 5 bases, and 18 bases separated the two germline ends. CDR3 nucleotide sequence: TGCGCCAGCAGCTCTGACGGGGGGCCGGGAGACGAGCAGTACTTC. It is translated as CASSSDGGPGDEQYF.

V and J are TRBV4-3 and TRBJ1-2; TRBD1 matches at 8 bases. V gave up 2 bases and J gave up 4 bases; unmatched junction bases: 9. The CDR3 has 16 residues. Germline V lookup: CDR1 LGHNA, CDR2 YSLEER. This chain's CDR3 is CASSQKGVQGVYGYTF. In nucleotides, the CDR3 is TGCGCCAGCAGCCAAAAAGGAGTACAGGGGGTCTATGGCTACACCTTC.

The genes are TRBV2 and TRBJ1-4; 9 positions agree with TRBD1. V lost 8 bases and J lost 8; bases outside the gene matches: 6. This CDR3 is 13 amino acids long. Germline V CDR1 and CDR2: SNHLY, FYNNEI. The CDR3 here is CASGQGRGEKLFF. CDR3 DNA sequence: TGTGCCAGCGGACAGGGGCGGGGGGAAAAACTGTTTTTT.